This T cell receptor (beta chain) was captured in a study of cytomegalovirus exposure and HLA in healthy donors. Study-level points and caveats: In presence/absence analyses, roughly uniform sequencing depth across donors was assumed. In vitro, three CMV-associated chains proved specific for CMV antigens.

With regard to this clone: Its target is not known.

Each donor was healthy, and each was a bone marrow donor. V was clipped by 6 bases and J by 7 bases, with 10 bases between them. The CDR3 covers 12 residues. Germline V gene data show CDR1 as SNHLY and CDR2 as FYNNEI. Primers included in the PCR were 60 Vbeta and 13 Jbeta primers. Some clones are missing from TCRdb's copy, which holds only in-frame ones; the method was immunoSEQ multiplex PCR. Of over 100,000 clones in the sample, roughly a tenth were seen once. This sequence joins TRBV2 and TRBJ1-5; no clear D gene. The source is a man aged 35-49 years in good health and CMV-seropositive. Material for sequencing was PBMCs. CDR3 in amino acids: CASRLTGQPQHF. In nucleotides, the CDR3 is TGTGCCAGCAGACTGACCGGGCAGCCCCAGCATTTT.